Below, 4 T cell receptor beta chains from the same sample are listed, as sequenced in a study of shared clonotypes between healthy human individuals. Only in-frame clones appear in the TCRdb table, and some are missing; sequencing was by immunoSEQ multiplex PCR. Here the sample spans about 180,000 clones, over 85% being singletons. Material for sequencing was naive CD4+ T cells sorted from blood. The subset was: CD45RA+ positively selected. These receptors were obtained from a woman younger than 45 in good health.

CDR3 sequence (DNA): TGCAGCTACAGCGGGCAGAATGAGCAGTTCTTC. Translating it yields CSYSGQNEQFF. V and J are TRBV29-1 and TRBJ2-1; a weak D match, TRBD2 (6 bases). The germline V and J ends were trimmed by 8 bases and 7 bases, with 12 bases remaining between them. Germline assignment: CDR1 SQVTM and CDR2 ANQGSEA. The CDR3 has 11 amino acids.

The rearrangement joins TRBV28 to TRBJ2-3, with D tentatively TRBD1 or TRBD2 (5 bases each). The germline gives CDR1 MDHEN, CDR2 SYDVKM. There are 16 residues in the CDR3. V lost 1 base and J 4 bases, leaving 15 bases between the germline ends. CDR3 coding DNA: TGTGCCAGCAGTTTATCCGTACTAGGGGCGGCAGATACGCAGTATTTT. Translation gives CASSLSVLGAADTQYF.

The chain joins TRBV19 to TRBJ2-2; maybe TRBD2 (5 bases). The CDR3 extends over 16 amino acids. With 3 bases removed from V and 6 bases from J, the gap between germline ends came to 17 bases. Germline V lookup: CDR1 LNHDA, CDR2 SQIVND (reference sequence). CDR3 sequence reads: CASSIGTRSSPGELFF. For the CDR3, the DNA is TGTGCCAGTAGTATTGGTACTAGAAGTTCTCCCGGGGAGCTGTTTTTT.

This clone was counted only a few times. The chain has TRBV7-9 and TRBJ2-7; 8 positions agree with TRBD1. The germline gives CDR1 SEHNR, CDR2 FQNEAQ (reference sequence). CDR3 length equals 13 residues. V lost 0 bases to trimming and J lost 12 bases; unmatched junction nucleotides: 7. The CDR3 region has the DNA TGTGCCAGCAGCTTAGCGTCCGGGACAGGTTGGTACTTC. This sequence encodes CASSLASGTGWYF.